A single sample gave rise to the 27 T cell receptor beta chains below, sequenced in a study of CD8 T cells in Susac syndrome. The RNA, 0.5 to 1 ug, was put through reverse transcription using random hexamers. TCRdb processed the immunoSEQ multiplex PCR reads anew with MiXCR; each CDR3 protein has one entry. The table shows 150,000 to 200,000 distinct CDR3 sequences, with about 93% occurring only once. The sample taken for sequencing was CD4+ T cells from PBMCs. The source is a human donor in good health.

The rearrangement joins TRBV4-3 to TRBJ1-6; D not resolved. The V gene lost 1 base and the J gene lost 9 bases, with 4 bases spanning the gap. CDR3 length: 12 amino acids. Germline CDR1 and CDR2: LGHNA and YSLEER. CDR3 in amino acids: CASSQVGSPLHF. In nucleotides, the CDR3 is TGCGCCAGCAGCCAAGTGGGTTCACCCCTCCACTTT.

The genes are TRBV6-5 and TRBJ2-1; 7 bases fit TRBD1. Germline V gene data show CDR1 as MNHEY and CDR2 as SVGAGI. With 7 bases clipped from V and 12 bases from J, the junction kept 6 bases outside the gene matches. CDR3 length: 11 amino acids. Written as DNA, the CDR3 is TGTGCCAGCAATATAGGGGGCAGGCAGTTCTTC. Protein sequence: CASNIGGRQFF.

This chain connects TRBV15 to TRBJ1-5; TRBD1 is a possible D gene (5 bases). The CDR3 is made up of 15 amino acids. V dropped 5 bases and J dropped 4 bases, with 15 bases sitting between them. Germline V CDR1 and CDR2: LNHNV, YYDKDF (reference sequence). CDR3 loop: CATSVGGGRNQPQHF. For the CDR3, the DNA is TGTGCCACCAGCGTCGGGGGAGGGCGGAATCAGCCCCAGCATTTT.

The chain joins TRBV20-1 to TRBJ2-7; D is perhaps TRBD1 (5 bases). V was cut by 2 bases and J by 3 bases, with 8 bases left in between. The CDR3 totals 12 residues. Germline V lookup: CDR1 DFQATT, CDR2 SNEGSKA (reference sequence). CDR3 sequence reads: CSARPDSYEQYF. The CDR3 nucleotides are TGCAGTGCTAGACCTGACAGCTACGAGCAGTACTTC.

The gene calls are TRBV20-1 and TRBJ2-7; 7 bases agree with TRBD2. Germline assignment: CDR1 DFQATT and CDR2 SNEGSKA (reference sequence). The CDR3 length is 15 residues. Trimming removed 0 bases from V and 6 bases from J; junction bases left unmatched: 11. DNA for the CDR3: TGCAGTGCTAGAGATCGTACCGGGGGGAGGTCCGAGCAGTACTTC. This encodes CSARDRTGGRSEQYF.

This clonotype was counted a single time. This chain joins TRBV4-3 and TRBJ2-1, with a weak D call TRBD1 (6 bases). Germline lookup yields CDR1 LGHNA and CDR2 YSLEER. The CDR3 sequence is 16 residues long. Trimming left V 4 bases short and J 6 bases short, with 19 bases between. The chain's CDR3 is CASSPGAVPQGNEQFF. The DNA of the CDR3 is TGCGCCAGCAGCCCAGGGGCAGTCCCTCAGGGCAATGAGCAGTTCTTC.

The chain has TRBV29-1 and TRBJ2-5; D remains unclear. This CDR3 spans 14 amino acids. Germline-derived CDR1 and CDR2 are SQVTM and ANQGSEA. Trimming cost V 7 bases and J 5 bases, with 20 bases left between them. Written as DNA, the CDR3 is TGCAGCGCACATGACCGGGTCTCTAGGGAGACCCAGTACTTC. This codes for CSAHDRVSRETQYF.

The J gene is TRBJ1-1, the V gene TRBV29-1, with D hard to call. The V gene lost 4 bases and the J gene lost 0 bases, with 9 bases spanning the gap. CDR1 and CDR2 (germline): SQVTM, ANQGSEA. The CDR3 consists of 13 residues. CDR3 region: CSVVRFLNTEAFF. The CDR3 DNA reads TGCAGCGTTGTGCGGTTTTTGAACACTGAAGCTTTCTTT.

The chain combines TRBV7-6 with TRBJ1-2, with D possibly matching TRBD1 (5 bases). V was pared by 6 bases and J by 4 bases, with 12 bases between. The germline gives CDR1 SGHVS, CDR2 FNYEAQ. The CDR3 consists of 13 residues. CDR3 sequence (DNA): TGTGCCAGCAGTCCCGACAGCCCCTATGGCTACACCTTC. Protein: CASSPDSPYGYTF.

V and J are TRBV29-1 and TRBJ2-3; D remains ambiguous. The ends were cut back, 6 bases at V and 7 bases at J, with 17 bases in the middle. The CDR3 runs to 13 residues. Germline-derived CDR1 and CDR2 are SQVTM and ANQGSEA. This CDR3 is CSVRVHHTNTQYF. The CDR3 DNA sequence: TGCAGCGTCCGAGTCCATCACACTAATACGCAGTATTTT.

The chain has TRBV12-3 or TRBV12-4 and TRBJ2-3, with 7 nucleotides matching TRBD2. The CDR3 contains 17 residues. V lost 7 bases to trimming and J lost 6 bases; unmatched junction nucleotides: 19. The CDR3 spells CASKAPLRLAVTDTQYF. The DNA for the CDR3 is TGTGCCAGCAAAGCGCCCCTCCGGCTAGCGGTTACGGATACGCAGTATTTT.

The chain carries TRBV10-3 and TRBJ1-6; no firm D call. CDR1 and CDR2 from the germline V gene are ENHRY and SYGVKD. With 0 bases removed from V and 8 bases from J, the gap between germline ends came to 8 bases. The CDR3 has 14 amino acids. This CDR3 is CAISESDGDSPLHF. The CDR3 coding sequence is TGTGCCATCAGTGAGTCGGACGGGGATTCACCCCTCCACTTT.

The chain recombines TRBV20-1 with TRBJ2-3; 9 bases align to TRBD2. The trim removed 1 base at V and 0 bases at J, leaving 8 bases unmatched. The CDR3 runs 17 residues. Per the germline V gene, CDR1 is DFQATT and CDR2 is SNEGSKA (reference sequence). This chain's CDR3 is CSARVAGGPGSTDTQYF. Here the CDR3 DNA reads TGCAGTGCTAGAGTGGCGGGGGGGCCCGGGAGCACAGATACGCAGTATTTT.

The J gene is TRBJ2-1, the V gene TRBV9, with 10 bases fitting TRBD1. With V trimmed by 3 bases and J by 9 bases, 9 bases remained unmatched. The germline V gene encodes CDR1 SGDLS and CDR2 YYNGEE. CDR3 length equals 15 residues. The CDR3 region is CASSAAGTGDSEQFF. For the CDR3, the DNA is TGTGCCAGCAGCGCCGCCGGGACAGGGGACTCTGAGCAGTTCTTC.

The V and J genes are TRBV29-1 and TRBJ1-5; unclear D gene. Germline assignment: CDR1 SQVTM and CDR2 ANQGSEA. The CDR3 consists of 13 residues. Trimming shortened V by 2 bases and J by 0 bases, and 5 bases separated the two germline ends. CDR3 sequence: CSVEWYSNQPQHF. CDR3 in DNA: TGCAGCGTTGAATGGTATAGCAATCAGCCCCAGCATTTT.

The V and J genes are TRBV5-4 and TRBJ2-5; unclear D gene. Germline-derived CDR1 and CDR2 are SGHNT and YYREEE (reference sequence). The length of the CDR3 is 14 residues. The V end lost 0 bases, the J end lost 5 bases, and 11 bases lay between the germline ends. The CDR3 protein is CASSLASRMETQYF. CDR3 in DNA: TGTGCCAGCAGCTTGGCTTCGCGTATGGAGACCCAGTACTTC.

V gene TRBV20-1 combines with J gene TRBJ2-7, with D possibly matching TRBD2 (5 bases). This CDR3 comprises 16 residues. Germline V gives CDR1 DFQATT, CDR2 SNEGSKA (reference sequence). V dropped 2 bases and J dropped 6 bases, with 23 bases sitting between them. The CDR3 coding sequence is TGCAGTGCTAGACCCCATTTGAGAGGGAGCCCCGGCGAGCAGTACTTC. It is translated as CSARPHLRGSPGEQYF.

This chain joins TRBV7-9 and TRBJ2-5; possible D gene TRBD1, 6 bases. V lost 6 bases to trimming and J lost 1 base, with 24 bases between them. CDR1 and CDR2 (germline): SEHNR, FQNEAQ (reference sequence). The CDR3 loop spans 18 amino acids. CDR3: CASSRQARAALRQETQYF. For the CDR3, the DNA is TGTGCCAGCAGTCGACAGGCCCGGGCGGCCCTACGCCAAGAGACCCAGTACTTC.

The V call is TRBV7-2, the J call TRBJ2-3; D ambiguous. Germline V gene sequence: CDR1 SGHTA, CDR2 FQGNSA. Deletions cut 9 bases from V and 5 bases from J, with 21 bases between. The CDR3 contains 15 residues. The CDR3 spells CASTLRPRGGDTQYF. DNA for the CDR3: TGTGCCAGTACTCTCCGGCCACGAGGTGGAGATACGCAGTATTTT.

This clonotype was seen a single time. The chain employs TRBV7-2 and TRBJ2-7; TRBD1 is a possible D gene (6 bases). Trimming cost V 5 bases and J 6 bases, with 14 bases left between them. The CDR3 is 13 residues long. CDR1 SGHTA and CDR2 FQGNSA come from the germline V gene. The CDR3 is CASSPGTKGEQYF. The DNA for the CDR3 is TGTGCCAGCAGCCCGGGGACAAAGGGCGAGCAGTACTTC.

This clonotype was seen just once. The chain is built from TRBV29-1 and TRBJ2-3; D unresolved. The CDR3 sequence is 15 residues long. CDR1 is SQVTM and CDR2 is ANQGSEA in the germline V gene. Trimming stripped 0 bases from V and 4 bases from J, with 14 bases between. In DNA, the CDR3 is TGCAGCGTTGAAGATAGAAAGCTGAGCCCAGATACGCAGTATTTT. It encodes CSVEDRKLSPDTQYF.

The CDR3 here is CSVRSGPGEKLFF. The CDR3 region has the DNA TGCAGCGTACGCTCCGGACCGGGGGAAAAACTGTTTTTT. The chain has TRBV20-1 and TRBJ1-4, with unresolved D. The CDR3 is 13 amino acids. The germline CDR1 and CDR2 sequences are DFQATT and SNEGSKA (reference sequence).

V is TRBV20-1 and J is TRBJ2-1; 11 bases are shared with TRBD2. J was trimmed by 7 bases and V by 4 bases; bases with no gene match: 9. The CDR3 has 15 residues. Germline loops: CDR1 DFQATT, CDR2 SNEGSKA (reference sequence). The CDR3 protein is CSANSGTSGTNEQFF. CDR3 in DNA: TGCAGTGCTAACTCCGGGACTAGCGGCACAAATGAGCAGTTCTTC.

The CDR3 is CASSLGQGVLYEQYF. CDR3 in DNA: TGTGCCAGCAGCCTGGGACAGGGGGTCCTCTACGAGCAGTACTTC. V and J are TRBV14 and TRBJ2-7; TRBD1 matches 11 bases. The CDR3 totals 15 residues. Losses at the gene ends were 4 bases for V and 3 bases for J; bases not matched to a gene: 5. Germline assignment: CDR1 SGHDN and CDR2 FVKESK.

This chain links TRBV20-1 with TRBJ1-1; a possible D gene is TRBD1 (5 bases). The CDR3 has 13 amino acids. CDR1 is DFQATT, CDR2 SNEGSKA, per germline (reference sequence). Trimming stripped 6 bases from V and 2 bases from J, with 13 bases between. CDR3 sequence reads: CSALGAANTEAFF. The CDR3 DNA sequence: TGCAGTGCCCTCGGGGCCGCAAACACTGAAGCTTTCTTT.

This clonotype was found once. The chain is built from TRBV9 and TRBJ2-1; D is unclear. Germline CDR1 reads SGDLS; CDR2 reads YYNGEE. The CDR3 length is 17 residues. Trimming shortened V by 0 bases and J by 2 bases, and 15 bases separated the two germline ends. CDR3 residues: CASSVDEHGRPYNEQFF. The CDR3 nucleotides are TGTGCCAGCAGCGTAGACGAACACGGCAGACCCTACAATGAGCAGTTCTTC.

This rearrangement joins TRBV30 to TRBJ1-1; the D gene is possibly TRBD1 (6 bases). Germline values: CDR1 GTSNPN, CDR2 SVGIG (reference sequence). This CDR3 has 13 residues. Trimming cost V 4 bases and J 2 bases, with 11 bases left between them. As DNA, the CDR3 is TGTGCCTGGACGGGGGCTTTCAACACTGAAGCTTTCTTT. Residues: CAWTGAFNTEAFF.